The rows below give T cell receptor beta chains drawn from one sample of a study of blood T cell repertoires in COVID-19. The assay was immunoSEQ multiplex PCR, and TCRdb's table has in-frame clones only and misses some. The sample has over 200,000 clones; about nine tenths are singletons. Input material: PBMCs or T cells enriched from blood (not recorded which). These TCRs come from a human donor in a cohort exposed to, infected with or recovered from COVID-19 (not recorded which). The donor label of this sample is uncertain. Both conserved end residues are part of each CDR3. Each record gives: V gene, clone size, D gene, J gene, CDR3 DNA, CDR3 protein. D genes are given only for firm matches. Not every row has a clone size; where given, it reads once, few, many or a size class.

v_call: TRBV4-1; clone_size: -; d_call: -; j_call: TRBJ2-7; cdr3_nt: TGCGCCAGCAGCCAAGAAGCGGGCTGGGAGCAGTACTTC; cdr3_aa: CASSQEAGWEQYF
v_call: TRBV5-4; clone_size: -; d_call: -; j_call: TRBJ1-1; cdr3_nt: TGTGCCAGCAGCCTCTTTAACACTGAAGCTTTCTTT; cdr3_aa: CASSLFNTEAFF
v_call: TRBV6-5; clone_size: -; d_call: TRBD2; j_call: TRBJ2-3; cdr3_nt: TGTGCCAGCAGGGCGGCGGGGGGTGCCCGTACGCAGTATTTT; cdr3_aa: CASRAAGGARTQYF
v_call: TRBV10-3; clone_size: -; d_call: TRBD1; j_call: TRBJ1-2; cdr3_nt: TGTGCCATCAGTGGCGGATTACCGGGACAGACCTATGGCTACACCTTC; cdr3_aa: CAISGGLPGQTYGYTF
v_call: TRBV30; clone_size: -; d_call: TRBD2; j_call: TRBJ2-3; cdr3_nt: TGTGCCGGATCTGGGGGGAGCGGGGCGGACACGCAGTATTTT; cdr3_aa: CAGSGGSGADTQYF
v_call: TRBV9; clone_size: -; d_call: TRBD2; j_call: TRBJ2-3; cdr3_nt: TGTGCCAGCAGCGTAGTAGGTAGCGGGCCAGATACGCAGTATTTT; cdr3_aa: CASSVVGSGPDTQYF
v_call: TRBV18; clone_size: few; d_call: -; j_call: TRBJ1-2; cdr3_nt: TGTGCCAGCTCACCACAAACCCACGAGGGCTACACCTTC; cdr3_aa: CASSPQTHEGYTF
v_call: TRBV14; clone_size: -; d_call: TRBD1; j_call: TRBJ2-2; cdr3_nt: TGTGCCAGCAGCCAAGATATCGCAGGGGGCGTACGCACCGGGGAGCTGTTTTTT; cdr3_aa: CASSQDIAGGVRTGELFF
v_call: TRBV20-1; clone_size: -; d_call: TRBD2; j_call: TRBJ2-5; cdr3_nt: TGCAGTGCTAGTGAGCCAGCGGGGGGCCAAGAGACCCAGTACTTC; cdr3_aa: CSASEPAGGQETQYF
v_call: TRBV7-9; clone_size: -; d_call: -; j_call: TRBJ2-3; cdr3_nt: TGTGCCAGCAGCCCCTCCCACAGGGATGCAGATACGCAGTATTTT; cdr3_aa: CASSPSHRDADTQYF
v_call: TRBV7-9; clone_size: few; d_call: -; j_call: TRBJ1-2; cdr3_nt: TGTGCCAGCAGCTTAGGGGGGGTTAACTATGGCTACACCTTC; cdr3_aa: CASSLGGVNYGYTF
v_call: TRBV6-5; clone_size: -; d_call: -; j_call: TRBJ1-2; cdr3_nt: TGTGCCAGCAGTCTAACAGGAGGGGAGGGCGGCTACACCTTC; cdr3_aa: CASSLTGGEGGYTF
v_call: TRBV6-5; clone_size: -; d_call: -; j_call: TRBJ1-2; cdr3_nt: TGTGCCAGCCTAGGGACTATTACACAGGGCCGGACCTTC; cdr3_aa: CASLGTITQGRTF
v_call: TRBV6-2/TRBV6-3; clone_size: -; d_call: -; j_call: TRBJ2-7; cdr3_nt: TGTGCCAGCAGTTTCTCCGGGACTTCCAGCTCCTACGAGCAGTACTTC; cdr3_aa: CASSFSGTSSSYEQYF
v_call: TRBV14; clone_size: -; d_call: TRBD1; j_call: TRBJ1-6; cdr3_nt: TGTGCCAGCAGTCTTTGGACAGGGGGCGGTCAATCACCCCTCCACTTT; cdr3_aa: CASSLWTGGGQSPLHF
v_call: TRBV4-1; clone_size: -; d_call: -; j_call: TRBJ1-1; cdr3_nt: TGCGCCAGCAGCCATGTGGGGCCCGGAACTGAAGCTTTCTTT; cdr3_aa: CASSHVGPGTEAFF
v_call: TRBV10-3; clone_size: -; d_call: TRBD2; j_call: TRBJ2-5; cdr3_nt: TGTGCCATCAGTGGTCGGAACGGGGGGAACCAAGAGACCCAGTACTTC; cdr3_aa: CAISGRNGGNQETQYF
v_call: TRBV27; clone_size: -; d_call: -; j_call: TRBJ1-2; cdr3_nt: TGTGCCAGCAGTTTCGGGGGGGCGAGGGGCTACACCTTC; cdr3_aa: CASSFGGARGYTF
v_call: TRBV5-1; clone_size: -; d_call: TRBD1; j_call: TRBJ1-2; cdr3_nt: TGCGCCAGCCGGTCCTTTGGACAGGGTGCAGGCTACACCTTC; cdr3_aa: CASRSFGQGAGYTF
v_call: TRBV2; clone_size: -; d_call: TRBD1; j_call: TRBJ1-2; cdr3_nt: TGTGCCAGCACCATGACAGGGGGGGGCTACACCTTC; cdr3_aa: CASTMTGGGYTF
v_call: TRBV2; clone_size: -; d_call: TRBD1; j_call: TRBJ1-1; cdr3_nt: TGTGCCAGCAGCGAGACTCCGGGACAGGGGGCGGACACTGAAGCTTTCTTT; cdr3_aa: CASSETPGQGADTEAFF
v_call: TRBV30; clone_size: -; d_call: -; j_call: TRBJ2-7; cdr3_nt: TGTGCCTGGAACCCCGTAGGGGGTACTTCCTACGAGCAGTACTTC; cdr3_aa: CAWNPVGGTSYEQYF
v_call: TRBV5-1; clone_size: -; d_call: TRBD1; j_call: TRBJ1-3; cdr3_nt: TGCGCCAGCAGCTCGGGACAGGGTTTAAACACCATATATTTT; cdr3_aa: CASSSGQGLNTIYF
v_call: TRBV6-1; clone_size: -; d_call: -; j_call: TRBJ1-1; cdr3_nt: TGTGCCAGCAGTGATACAGGGAACACTGAAGCTTTCTTT; cdr3_aa: CASSDTGNTEAFF
v_call: TRBV2; clone_size: -; d_call: -; j_call: TRBJ1-5; cdr3_nt: TGTGCCAGCACTGGGGGGGACGGCAATCAGCCCCAGCATTTT; cdr3_aa: CASTGGDGNQPQHF
v_call: TRBV4-2; clone_size: -; d_call: -; j_call: TRBJ1-1; cdr3_nt: TGTGCCAGCAGCGAAGGAATAGGCCGGGTTGAAGCTTTCTTT; cdr3_aa: CASSEGIGRVEAFF
v_call: TRBV2; clone_size: once; d_call: TRBD1; j_call: TRBJ1-1; cdr3_nt: TGTGCCAGCAGTCGACAGGGACAGTCGGTCGGAGCTTTCTTT; cdr3_aa: CASSRQGQSVGAFF
v_call: TRBV7-2; clone_size: -; d_call: -; j_call: TRBJ1-4; cdr3_nt: TGTGCCAGCAGCTCACAGGGTACAAGTGAAAAACTGTTTTTT; cdr3_aa: CASSSQGTSEKLFF
v_call: TRBV2; clone_size: -; d_call: -; j_call: TRBJ2-7; cdr3_nt: TGTGCCAGCAGTGAAGCCTCCAGCGCCTACGAGCAGTACTTC; cdr3_aa: CASSEASSAYEQYF